Presented here are 20 T cell receptor beta chains from one specimen sequenced in a study of blood T cell repertoires in COVID-19. TCRdb's table, derived via immunoSEQ multiplex PCR, lists solely in-frame clones and lacks some. Here the sample spans 97,000 or so clones, about nine tenths being singletons. The specimen sequenced was peripheral blood. The receptors stem from a woman between 45 and 65 years old with COVID-19, enrolled during active disease.

The chain employs TRBV6-5 and TRBJ1-4; D might be TRBD1 (6 bases). In germline, CDR1 is MNHEY, CDR2 SVGAGI. V shed 8 bases and J shed 7 bases, with 14 bases lying between them. The CDR3 covers 13 residues. CDR3 DNA: TGTGCCAGCCACGACGGGACAACTGAAAAACTGTTTTTT. Residues: CASHDGTTEKLFF.

There are a few counts of this clone. The chain links TRBV7-9 to TRBJ2-7, with TRBD1 matching 7 bases. Germline V gives CDR1 SEHNR, CDR2 FQNEAQ (reference sequence). CDR3 length equals 12 residues. V was pared by 5 bases and J by 6 bases, with 4 bases of the junction left unmatched. For the CDR3, the DNA is TGTGCCAGCAGCCCACAGGGGCTCGAGCAGTACTTC. Translating gives CASSPQGLEQYF.

The chain employs TRBV6-2 or TRBV6-3 and TRBJ1-2; no firm D call. V lost 5 bases to trimming and J lost 7 bases, with 14 bases between them. This CDR3 comprises 13 residues. Germline V CDR1 and CDR2: MNHEY, SVGEGT. CDR3 region: CASSDTLVGGYTF. DNA of the CDR3: TGTGCCAGCAGTGACACCTTAGTCGGTGGCTACACCTTC.

This chain joins TRBV2 and TRBJ2-1, with 9 positions matching TRBD1. V shed 6 bases and J 8 bases; nucleotides not matched to a gene: 11. The CDR3 sequence is 15 residues long. Germline CDR1 is SNHLY and CDR2 is FYNNEI. CDR3 DNA: TGTGCCAGCAGGACGTCGGGACAGGGTAAACATGAGCAGTTCTTC. Amino acids: CASRTSGQGKHEQFF.

The chain recombines TRBV2 with TRBJ1-1; D is perhaps TRBD1 (6 bases). This CDR3 is built from 13 residues. Germline CDR1 and CDR2: SNHLY and FYNNEI. V shed 5 bases and J shed 3 bases, with 10 bases lying between them. This CDR3 is CASSPGVDTEAFF. The CDR3 bases are TGTGCCAGCAGTCCAGGGGTTGACACTGAAGCTTTCTTT.

This clone was seen once. V is TRBV5-1 and J is TRBJ2-5, with D hard to call. V lost 1 base, J lost 4 bases, and 8 bases lay in between. Germline values: CDR1 SGHRS, CDR2 YFSETQ. The CDR3 is 13 residues long. CDR3: CASSLSGGETQYF. In nucleotides, the CDR3 is TGCGCCAGCAGCTTGAGTGGCGGAGAGACCCAGTACTTC.

The gene calls are TRBV3-1 (or the pseudogene TRBV3-2) and TRBJ1-3; 9 nucleotides line up with TRBD1. The CDR3 consists of 16 residues. CDR1 LGHDT and CDR2 YNNKEL come from the germline V gene (reference sequence). V trimming: 4 bases; J trimming: 8 bases; junction bases outside the gene matches: 12. The CDR3 DNA is TGTGCCAGCAGCCGTTCCGGGACAGGGTATCAGTACACCATATATTTT. Translation: CASSRSGTGYQYTIYF.

The V gene is TRBV7-3, the J gene TRBJ2-1; TRBD2 matches 13 bases. CDR1 and CDR2 from the germline V gene are SGHTA and FQGTGA. Unmatched junction bases numbered 4, after V lost 3 bases and J lost 2 bases. This CDR3 region has 17 residues. This CDR3 is CASSLSGLAGPYNEQFF. Here the CDR3 DNA reads TGTGCCAGCAGCTTGTCGGGACTAGCGGGACCCTACAATGAGCAGTTCTTC.

The rearrangement joins TRBV4-1 to TRBJ1-2, with 8 nucleotides matching TRBD1. Per the germline V gene, CDR1 is MGHRA and CDR2 is YSYEKL. V gave up 0 bases and J gave up 8 bases; unmatched junction bases: 14. The CDR3 consists of 17 residues. As DNA, the CDR3 is TGCGCCAGCAGCCAAGAAGAGACAGGGGCCCCAGGGAGAGGCTACACCTTC. Translation gives CASSQEETGAPGRGYTF.

The V call is TRBV7-9, the J call TRBJ1-1; 8 bases are a match to TRBD1. Looked up from germline, CDR1 is SEHNR and CDR2 is FQNEAQ (reference sequence). The CDR3 loop spans 14 amino acids. Losses at the gene ends were 1 base for V and 4 bases for J; bases not matched to a gene: 2. For the CDR3, the DNA is TGTGCCAGCAGCTTAGACGGACAGGGCACTGAAGCTTTCTTT. As protein: CASSLDGQGTEAFF.

This clone occurred a few times. The chain employs TRBV27 and TRBJ1-2; 9 bases are a match to TRBD1. V was pared by 8 bases and J by 8 bases, with 12 bases of the junction left unmatched. The CDR3 has 14 residues. Germline V gene sequence: CDR1 MNHEY, CDR2 SMNVEV (reference sequence). CDR3 in DNA: TGTGCCAGCCGCACACAGGGGGCCCTTGAAGGCTACACCTTC. Translating it yields CASRTQGALEGYTF.

The chain combines TRBV2 with TRBJ1-1, with 7 nucleotides matching TRBD1. The length of the CDR3 is 11 residues. The J segment lost 8 bases and the V segment lost 7 bases, leaving 4 bases of the junction unmatched. Germline V gene data show CDR1 as SNHLY and CDR2 as FYNNEI. CDR3 in DNA: TGTGCCAGCATAGGACAGGTAGAAGCTTTCTTT. Translation gives CASIGQVEAFF.

The genes are TRBV18 and TRBJ1-1; D not resolved. Trimming shortened V by 3 bases and J by 6 bases, and 17 bases separated the two germline ends. In germline, CDR1 is KGHSH, CDR2 LQKENI. This CDR3 region has 15 residues. CDR3 DNA sequence: TGTGCCAGCTCACCCGCTGAATTGAGGGCGGCTGAAGCTTTCTTT. Residues: CASSPAELRAAEAFF.

V usage is TRBV12-3 or TRBV12-4 and J usage is TRBJ1-5, with unresolved D. The V gene lost 4 bases and the J gene lost 7 bases, with 8 bases spanning the gap. This CDR3 is 12 amino acids long. Here the CDR3 reads CASSWPEQPQHF. CDR3 sequence (DNA): TGTGCCAGCAGTTGGCCCGAACAGCCCCAGCATTTT.

This chain links TRBV6-5 with TRBJ2-7; 7 bases fit TRBD1. Germline lookup yields CDR1 MNHEY and CDR2 SVGAGI. Losses at the gene ends were 4 bases for V and 10 bases for J; bases not matched to a gene: 10. The CDR3 extends over 13 amino acids. CDR3 sequence (DNA): TGTGCCAGCAGTTCCGGGACAGTCAGTCGTCAGTACTTC. Translating gives CASSSGTVSRQYF.

The chain combines TRBV7-2 with TRBJ1-1, with D perhaps TRBD1 (5 bases). The V end was cut by 7 bases, the J end by 1 base, with 10 bases between. The CDR3 contains 13 residues. The germline CDR1 and CDR2 sequences are SGHTA and FQGNSA. The CDR3 reads CASIYGGNTEAFF. In nucleotides, the CDR3 is TGTGCCAGCATTTACGGGGGGAACACTGAAGCTTTCTTT.

This clone was observed once. Different DNA sequences within this sample yield the same CDR3. The chain links TRBV12-3 or TRBV12-4 to TRBJ2-5; D call uncertain. Trimming removed 3 bases from V and 1 base from J, with 3 bases in between. CDR3 size: 12 residues. This CDR3 reads CASSFSQETQYF. The CDR3 nucleotides read TGTGCCAGCAGTTTCAGCCAAGAGACCCAGTACTTC.

J is TRBJ2-2 and V is TRBV3-1 (or the pseudogene TRBV3-2); D gene unclear. Germline CDR1 reads LGHDT; CDR2 reads YNNKEL (reference sequence). V lost 4 bases, J lost 1 base, and 16 bases lay in between. This CDR3 has 17 residues. CDR3: CASSPPGRLGNTGELFF. CDR3 bases: TGTGCCAGCAGCCCCCCTGGCAGGTTGGGGAACACCGGGGAGCTGTTTTTT.

The chain recombines TRBV3-1 (or the pseudogene TRBV3-2) with TRBJ2-1; 11 bases are a match to TRBD1. J gave up 7 bases and V 1 base, and 12 bases lay outside the gene matches. Germline V gene lookup returns CDR1 LGHDT and CDR2 YNNKEL (reference sequence). This CDR3 spans 18 amino acids. CDR3 sequence (DNA): TGTGCCAGCAGCCAAGGCTCCCCATGGACAGGGGGCGAAAATGAGCAGTTCTTC. Its translation: CASSQGSPWTGGENEQFF.

The gene calls are TRBV19 and TRBJ2-7, with D possibly TRBD2 on 5 matching bases. The CDR3 is 14 amino acids. Per the germline V gene, CDR1 is LNHDA and CDR2 is SQIVND (reference sequence). V lost 4 bases and J 2 bases, leaving 12 bases between the germline ends. CDR3 DNA sequence: TGTGCCAGTAGTAGAACTCACGGGACCTACGAGCAGTACTTC. The encoded protein is CASSRTHGTYEQYF.